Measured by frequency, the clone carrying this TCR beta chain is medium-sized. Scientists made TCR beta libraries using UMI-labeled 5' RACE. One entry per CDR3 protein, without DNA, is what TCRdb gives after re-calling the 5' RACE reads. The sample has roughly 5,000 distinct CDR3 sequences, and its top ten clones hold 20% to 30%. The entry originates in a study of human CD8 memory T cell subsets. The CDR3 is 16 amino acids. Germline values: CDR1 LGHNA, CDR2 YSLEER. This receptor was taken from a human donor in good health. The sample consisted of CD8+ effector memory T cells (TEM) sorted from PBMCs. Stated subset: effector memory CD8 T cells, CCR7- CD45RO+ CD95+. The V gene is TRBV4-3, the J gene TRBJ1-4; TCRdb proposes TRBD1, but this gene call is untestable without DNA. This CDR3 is CASSQDWTGRREKLFF.